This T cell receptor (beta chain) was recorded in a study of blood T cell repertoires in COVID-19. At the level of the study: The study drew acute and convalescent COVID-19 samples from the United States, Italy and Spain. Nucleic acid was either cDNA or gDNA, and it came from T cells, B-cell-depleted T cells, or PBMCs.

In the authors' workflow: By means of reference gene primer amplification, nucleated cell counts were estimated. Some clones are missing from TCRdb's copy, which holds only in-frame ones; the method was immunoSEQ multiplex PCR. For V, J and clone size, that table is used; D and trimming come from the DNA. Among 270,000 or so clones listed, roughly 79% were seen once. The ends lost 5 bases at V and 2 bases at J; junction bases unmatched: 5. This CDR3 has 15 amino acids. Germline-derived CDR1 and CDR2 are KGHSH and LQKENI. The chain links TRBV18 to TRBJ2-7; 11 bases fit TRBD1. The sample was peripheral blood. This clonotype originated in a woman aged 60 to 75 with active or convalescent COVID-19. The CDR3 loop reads CASSSPGQGAYEQYF. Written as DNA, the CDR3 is TGTGCCAGCTCATCCCCGGGACAGGGGGCCTACGAGCAGTACTTC.